This T cell receptor beta chain is drawn from a study of vaccination and CD4 T cells after COVID-19. Study information: Two of the convalescents were Hispanic, and convalescents were six males and four females. The interval from dose two to post-vaccine sampling had a median of about 72 days, and it ranged from 14 to 241.

Cultured CD4+ T-cell DNA underwent Oncomine TCR Beta short-read sequencing. Each CDR3 protein gets one entry after TCRdb re-called the PCR reads with MiXCR. The data show 7,000 to 8,000 distinct CDR3 sequences, roughly 40% seen once. This clonotype was counted once. Its antigen is currently unknown. As for treatment: roughly 11-day PBMC culture with coronavirus spike peptide pools or control peptides (ViraFEST assay). During the years 2011-2018, before the COVID-19 pandemic, the unexposed donor's CD4+ T cells were collected. The researchers probed unexposed-donor CD4+ T cells with SARS-CoV-2 S/N and four cold-coronavirus spikes, cells permitting. J was trimmed by 5 bases and V by 6 bases; bases with no gene match: 8. From germline, CDR1 is MNHEY and CDR2 SVGEGT. The CDR3 has 15 amino acids. Study-wide results and caveats: Spike mono-reactivity applied to 304 of 307 vaccine-specific clones detected in convalescent patients.

The origin of this receptor is a human donor in good health. The sample comprised CD4+ T cells from blood, cultured in vitro. The gene calls are TRBV6-2 or TRBV6-3 and TRBJ1-1; 11 bases align to TRBD1. DNA for the CDR3: TGTGCCAGCAGCCGGACAGGGGGCGCAAAAACTGAAGCTTTCTTT. Its translation is CASSRTGGAKTEAFF.